This TCR beta chain was sequenced in a study of T cells after yellow fever vaccination. This clonotype was counted between two and nine times. The antigen is not known. 5'RACE template switching generated TCR cDNA, adding a universal primer site and UMIs. In TCRdb, the 5' RACE reads were re-called with MiXCR into one record per CDR3 protein. The sample holds some 110,000 distinct CDR3 sequences; 8.4% are singletons and the top ten take 25%. Study-level findings and limits: The study noted that FACS-sorted repertoires could contain abundant clonotypes contaminating from the bulk population. Reappearing after the booster were most of the clones from primary vaccination (roughly 95% CD4, 85% to 90% CD8). There was a small share of clonotypes that showed up in both the CD4 and CD8 compartments.

Germline V lookup: CDR1 SGHDT, CDR2 YYEEEE. The CDR3 runs 14 residues. The junction had 9 bases not matched to a gene; V was cut back by 7 bases and J by 4 bases. The source of this sequence is a young man who received the YFV17D yellow fever vaccine. Sequenced here: CD8+ T cells sorted from PBMCs, sampled 45 days after the yellow fever booster vaccination. The J gene is TRBJ2-5, the V gene TRBV5-6, with 8 nucleotides matching TRBD2. This chain's CDR3 is CASEVSGIPETQYF. CDR3 DNA sequence: TGTGCCAGCGAAGTTAGCGGGATACCAGAGACCCAGTACTTC.